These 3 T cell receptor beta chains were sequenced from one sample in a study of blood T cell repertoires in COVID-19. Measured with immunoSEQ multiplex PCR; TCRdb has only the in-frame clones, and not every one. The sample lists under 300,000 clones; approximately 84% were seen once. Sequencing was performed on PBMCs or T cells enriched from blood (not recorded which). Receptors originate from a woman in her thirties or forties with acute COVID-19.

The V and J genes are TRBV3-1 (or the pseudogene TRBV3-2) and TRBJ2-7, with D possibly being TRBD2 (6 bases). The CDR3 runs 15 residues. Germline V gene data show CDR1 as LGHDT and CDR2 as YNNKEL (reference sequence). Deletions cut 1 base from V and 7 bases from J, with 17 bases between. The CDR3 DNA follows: TGTGCCAGCAGCCAAGGTACTAGCACATCCGGTGAGCAGTACTTC. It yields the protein CASSQGTSTSGEQYF.

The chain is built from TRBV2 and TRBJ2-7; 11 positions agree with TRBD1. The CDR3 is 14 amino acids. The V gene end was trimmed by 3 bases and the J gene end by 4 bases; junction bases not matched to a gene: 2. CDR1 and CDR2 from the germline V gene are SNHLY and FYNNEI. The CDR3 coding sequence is TGTGCCAGCAGTGAGCGGGACAGGGGGTACGAGCAGTACTTC. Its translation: CASSERDRGYEQYF.

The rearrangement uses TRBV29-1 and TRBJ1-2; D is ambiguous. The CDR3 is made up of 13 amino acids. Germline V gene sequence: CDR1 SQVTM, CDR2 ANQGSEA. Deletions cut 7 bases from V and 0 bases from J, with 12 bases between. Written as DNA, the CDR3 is TGCAGCGCCCAAAGCGGGCCTAACTATGGCTACACCTTC. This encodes CSAQSGPNYGYTF. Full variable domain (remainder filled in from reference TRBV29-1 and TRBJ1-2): SAVISQKPSRDICQRGTSLTIQCQVDSQVTMMFWYRQQPGQSLTLIATANQGSEATYESGFVIDKFPISRPNLTFSTLTVSNMSPEDSSIYLCSAQSGPNYGYTFGSGTRLTVV.